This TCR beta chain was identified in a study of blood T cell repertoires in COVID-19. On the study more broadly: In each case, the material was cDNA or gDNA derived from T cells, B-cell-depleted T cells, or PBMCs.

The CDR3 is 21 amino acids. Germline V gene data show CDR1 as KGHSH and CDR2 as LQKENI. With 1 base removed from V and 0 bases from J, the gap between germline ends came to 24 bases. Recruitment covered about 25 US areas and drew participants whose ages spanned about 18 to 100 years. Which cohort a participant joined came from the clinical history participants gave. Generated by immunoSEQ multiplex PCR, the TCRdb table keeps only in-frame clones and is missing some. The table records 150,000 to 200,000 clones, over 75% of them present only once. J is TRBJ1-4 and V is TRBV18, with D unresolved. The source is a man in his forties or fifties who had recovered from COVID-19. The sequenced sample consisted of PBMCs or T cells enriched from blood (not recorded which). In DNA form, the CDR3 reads TGTGCCAGCTCACCACTCGGTATGACTCCCGCGGGTTCCTCAACTAATGAAAAACTGTTTTTT. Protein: CASSPLGMTPAGSSTNEKLFF.